This is a list of T cell receptor beta chains from one sample in a study of T-cell reconstitution after alpha-beta-depleted transplantation in children. In TCRdb, the PCR reads were re-called with MiXCR into one record per CDR3 protein. Seen here are over 400,000 distinct CDR3 sequences, around 46% observed once, and the top ten hold approximately 25%. The material was PBMCs, obtained before TCRalphabeta/CD19-depleted stem cell transplant. The receptors shown here come from a girl aged 2-10 years with aplastic anemia, due to receive a stem cell transplant. Both conserved end residues are part of each CDR3. The D gene is left open where the match is weak. Expanded clones are given a class, and other clones once, few, many or no size at all.

TRBV5-1	once	.	TRBJ2-7	CASSVGLRDEQYF	TGCGCCAGCAGCGTCGGACTACGCGACGAGCAGTACTTC
TRBV11-1	.	.	TRBJ1-1	CASSLGGLRSRTRNTEAFF	TGTGCCAGCAGCTTAGGGGGGTTGAGGAGCCGAACGCGGAACACTGAAGCTTTCTTT
TRBV5-1	many	.	TRBJ2-3	CASSPERAGTDTQYF	TGCGCCAGCAGCCCGGAGCGGGCTGGCACAGATACGCAGTATTTT
TRBV13	.	.	TRBJ2-2	CASSLRAAGELFF	TGTGCCAGCAGCTTACGGGCCGCCGGGGAGCTGTTTTTT
TRBV7-6	few	.	TRBJ2-5	CASSLVRAPQETQYF	TGTGCCAGCAGCTTAGTAAGGGCTCCCCAAGAGACCCAGTACTTC
TRBV19	.	.	TRBJ1-1	CASSIDGGAVPDEAFF	TGTGCCAGTAGTATAGATGGGGGGGCAGTCCCTGATGAAGCTTTCTTT
TRBV11-2	.	.	TRBJ1-1	CASSLGSEAFF	TGTGCCAGCAGCTTAGGCTCGGAAGCTTTCTTT
TRBV15	many	.	TRBJ2-1	CATSRVIRQGGDEQFF	TGTGCCACCAGCAGAGTAATCAGACAGGGAGGAGATGAGCAGTTCTTC
TRBV28	few	.	TRBJ2-3	CASPPRPSNWDTQYF	TGTGCCAGCCCTCCTCGACCGAGTAACTGGGATACGCAGTATTTT
TRBV15	.	.	TRBJ2-7	CATSRERSFSYEQYF	TGTGCCACCAGCAGAGAGAGGTCTTTTTCCTACGAGCAGTACTTC
TRBV20-1	.	.	TRBJ2-1	CSRAHPGSYNEQFF	TGCAGCAGGGCCCACCCCGGCTCCTACAATGAGCAGTTCTTC
TRBV28	.	.	TRBJ2-3	CASRFGRGASTDTQYF	TGTGCCAGCAGATTCGGAAGGGGAGCCAGCACAGATACGCAGTATTTT
TRBV4-1	.	TRBD2	TRBJ2-1	CASSQVLTGGEQFF	TGCGCCAGCAGCCAAGTACTAACGGGAGGTGAGCAGTTCTTC
TRBV28	few	.	TRBJ2-3	CASRWGDFPSSADTQYF	TGTGCCAGCAGGTGGGGCGACTTTCCCTCTAGTGCAGATACGCAGTATTTT
TRBV29-1	once	TRBD2	TRBJ2-3	CSGVAGAPGTQYF	TGCAGCGGGGTAGCGGGGGCCCCCGGTACGCAGTATTTT
TRBV27	.	.	TRBJ2-5	CASSLSQGWETQYF	TGTGCCAGCAGTTTATCGCAGGGGTGGGAGACCCAGTACTTC
TRBV3-1	few	TRBD2	TRBJ2-7	CASGTSGYEQYF	TGTGCCTCAGGGACTAGCGGATACGAGCAGTACTTC
TRBV4-1	.	.	TRBJ2-7	CASSLHSTGAYEQYF	TGCGCCAGCAGCCTACACTCAACGGGGGCCTACGAGCAGTACTTC
TRBV20-1	.	.	TRBJ2-7	CSTGGLIYEQYF	TGCAGTACCGGGGGACTGATATACGAGCAGTACTTC
TRBV20-1	many	.	TRBJ2-7	CSASLPFEGDYSYEQYF	TGCAGTGCTAGTCTCCCTTTCGAGGGTGACTACTCCTACGAGCAGTACTTC
TRBV20-1	.	TRBD2	TRBJ2-1	CSAKTSGGTNEQFF	TGCAGTGCTAAAACTAGCGGGGGGACCAATGAGCAGTTCTTC
TRBV20-1	few	.	TRBJ1-5	CSARDLGEDSNQPQHF	TGCAGTGCTAGAGATCTCGGAGAAGATAGCAATCAGCCCCAGCATTTT
TRBV7-2	.	TRBD1	TRBJ1-1	CASSSQGAGNTEAFF	TGTGCCAGCAGCTCCCAGGGGGCAGGGAACACTGAAGCTTTCTTT
TRBV7-2	.	.	TRBJ2-5	CASSQARSGGETQYF	TGTGCCAGCAGCCAAGCCCGGTCGGGGGGCGAGACCCAGTACTTC
TRBV7-9	.	.	TRBJ2-3	CASSKWPQKSRDTQYF	TGTGCCAGCAGCAAATGGCCACAAAAGAGCAGAGATACGCAGTATTTT
TRBV20-1	.	.	TRBJ2-5	CSAPGAGIQETQYF	TGCAGTGCGCCCGGGGCGGGCATCCAAGAGACCCAGTACTTC
TRBV29-1	.	TRBD2	TRBJ2-3	CSGNTGLAGATDTQYF	TGCAGCGGTAATACGGGACTAGCGGGAGCTACAGATACGCAGTATTTT
TRBV20-1	many	.	TRBJ2-5	CSFQQETQYF	TGCAGTTTTCAACAAGAGACCCAGTACTTC
TRBV5-1	.	.	TRBJ1-1	CASSLAQGGTEAFF	TGCGCCAGCAGCTTGGCGCAGGGAGGGACTGAAGCTTTCTTT
TRBV5-1	.	.	TRBJ2-3	CASSLVGLGGADTQYF	TGCGCCAGCAGCTTGGTCGGTCTTGGCGGAGCAGATACGCAGTATTTT
TRBV4-2	.	TRBD2	TRBJ2-3	CASSLTSSGRADTQYF	TGTGCCAGCAGCCTAACGTCTAGCGGGAGGGCAGATACGCAGTATTTT
TRBV20-1	.	.	TRBJ1-5	CSARDSGDRGDYSNQPQHF	TGCAGTGCTAGAGATTCTGGGGATCGCGGAGACTATAGCAATCAGCCCCAGCATTTT
TRBV7-2	.	.	TRBJ1-1	CASSLVVHQRTEAFF	TGTGCCAGCAGCTTAGTCGTCCATCAGCGGACTGAAGCTTTCTTT
TRBV28	once	.	TRBJ1-1	CASSTLGRRNTEAFF	TGTGCCAGCAGTACACTGGGACGGAGGAACACTGAAGCTTTCTTT
TRBV5-5	few	TRBD2	TRBJ2-2	CASRLGLAGGNTGELFF	TGTGCCAGCAGGCTTGGACTAGCGGGAGGGAACACCGGGGAGCTGTTTTTT
TRBV12-3/TRBV12-4	few	.	TRBJ1-1	CASSWRDTEAFF	TGTGCCAGCAGCTGGAGGGACACTGAAGCTTTCTTT
TRBV29-1	many	.	TRBJ2-2	CSCSATNTGELFF	TGCAGCTGCAGCGCTACGAACACCGGGGAGCTGTTTTTT
TRBV10-3	.	.	TRBJ1-5	CAIGADSINQPQHF	TGTGCCATCGGCGCTGACAGTATTAATCAGCCCCAGCATTTT
TRBV5-1	.	.	TRBJ2-1	CASSLGGREFNEQFF	TGCGCCAGCAGCTTGGGTGGTAGGGAGTTCAATGAGCAGTTCTTC
TRBV20-1	.	TRBD1	TRBJ2-7	CSARGTGRSYEQYF	TGCAGTGCGAGAGGGACAGGGAGGTCCTACGAGCAGTACTTC
TRBV30	.	TRBD1	TRBJ1-1	CAWSRTGGTEAFF	TGTGCCTGGAGCCGGACAGGGGGGACTGAAGCTTTCTTT
TRBV20-1	.	.	TRBJ2-7	CSAPGTRFYEQYF	TGCAGTGCTCCCGGGACACGATTCTACGAGCAGTACTTC
TRBV7-9	many	.	TRBJ1-4	CASSSDSTVGKLFF	TGTGCCAGCAGCTCCGACTCGACCGTGGGAAAACTGTTTTTT
TRBV3-1	few	.	TRBJ2-5	CASSPRTDMYQETQYF	TGTGCCAGCAGCCCCAGGACAGATATGTACCAAGAGACCCAGTACTTC